These T cell receptor beta chains were read from a single sample in a study of shared T cell receptors in the human thymus. Only in-frame clones appear in the TCRdb table, and some are missing; sequencing was by immunoSEQ multiplex PCR. Of more than 550,000 clones listed, approximately 83% are singletons. The sample also formed part of further work on human thymus T cells.

The sample comprised thymocytes. These receptors all stem from a girl less than two years old with a congenital heart defect. Each CDR3 is given with its conserved first and last residue. The D gene is left open where the match is weak. Not every row has a clone size; where given, it reads once, few, many or a size class.

j_gene,v_gene,d_gene,abundance,CDR3nt,CDR3aa
TRBJ2-5,TRBV29-1,TRBD2,NA,TGCAGCGTTTTGTCACGAGCGGGGGTTCTGGGGCAGACCCAGTACTTC,CSVLSRAGVLGQTQYF
TRBJ2-1,TRBV10-2,TRBD1,once,TGCGCCAGCAGGAGTCCCGGGACAGGGTCAAGGGGCAATGAGCAGTTCTTC,CASRSPGTGSRGNEQFF
TRBJ2-4,TRBV9,TRBD2,NA,TGTGCCAGCAGCGCCCCTGCCGGGGGGGCCCCGCGGTGGGCCAAAAACATTCAGTACTTC,CASSAPAGGAPRWAKNIQYF
TRBJ2-1,TRBV15,TRBD2,few,TGTGCCACCAGCACCCCTCTCGGAGCGGGGGGGCCGTCCTACAATGAGCAGTTCTTC,CATSTPLGAGGPSYNEQFF
TRBJ2-1,TRBV28,NA,NA,TGTGCCAGCAGTCGAAACGGACCCGGAGGGCCCAATGAGCAGTTCTTC,CASSRNGPGGPNEQFF
TRBJ2-5,TRBV25-1,NA,NA,TGTGCCAGCAGTGAAAGAACGGCGGGGCAAGAGACCCAGTACTTC,CASSERTAGQETQYF
TRBJ2-7,TRBV7-2,TRBD1,NA,TGTGCCAGCAGCAAGGACAGGGTCTACGAGCAGTACTTC,CASSKDRVYEQYF
TRBJ1-2,TRBV19,NA,few,TGTGCCAGCGCGGGACTCTCGGTGGTGGGCTACACCTTC,CASAGLSVVGYTF
TRBJ2-3,TRBV14,TRBD2,NA,TGTGCCAGCAGCCACGGGACTAGCGGGGGAGGTACGCAGTATTTT,CASSHGTSGGGTQYF
TRBJ2-1,TRBV6-4,TRBD2,NA,TGTGCCAGCAGTGACTCGAATGGCGGGGGGGCTAACAATGAGCAGTTCTTC,CASSDSNGGGANNEQFF
TRBJ1-1,TRBV14,NA,NA,TGTGCCAGCAGCCAGACAGATCTAGAAGCTTTCTTT,CASSQTDLEAFF
TRBJ1-2,TRBV29-1,TRBD1,NA,TGCAGCGTTGAAGACGACAGGGGGGGTGGCTACACCTTC,CSVEDDRGGGYTF
TRBJ1-1,TRBV15,TRBD1,NA,TGTGCCACCAGCGGATACAGGGGGCAGGGAATGAACACTGAAGCTTTCTTT,CATSGYRGQGMNTEAFF
TRBJ1-2,TRBV5-5,TRBD1,NA,TGTGCCAGCAGCTTGGGTACGGATTGGGACAGGGATGGCTACACCTTC,CASSLGTDWDRDGYTF
TRBJ2-1,TRBV30,NA,NA,TGTGCCTGGAGTAGTAGAGGGATTGAGCAGTTCTTC,CAWSSRGIEQFF
TRBJ1-6,TRBV30,NA,NA,TGTGCCTGGAGTGTAACACGGACAGCCCTATGGAATTCACCCCTCCACTTT,CAWSVTRTALWNSPLHF
TRBJ1-3,TRBV27,TRBD1,few,TGTGCCAGCAGTTTAGGAGGGGGCCTCTCTGGAAACACCATATATTTT,CASSLGGGLSGNTIYF
TRBJ1-4,TRBV5-6,TRBD1,NA,TGTGCCAGCAGCCCCGGAGGGGACAGTAATGAAAAACTGTTTTTT,CASSPGGDSNEKLFF